This TCR beta chain is drawn from a study of T cell repertoires in cytomegalovirus infection. Overall study: In the study, CMV epitopes included recently identified HLA-C-restricted and well-studied HLA-B-restricted ones. Matching HLA type, along with CMV infection, was indicated by public TCR beta signatures. Notes on the study in general: Ex vivo, HLA-C-restricted CMV-specific TCR beta clonotypes prevailed over the rest of the response. Cumulative public TCR beta family frequency identified carriers of CMV plus the relevant HLA.

The junction had 11 bases not matched to a gene; V was cut back by 5 bases and J by 6 bases. CDR3 size: 17 residues. This clonotype was observed a handful of times. What it binds is unknown. TCRdb reprocessed the reads with MiXCR, giving one entry per CDR3 protein. The profile shows fewer than 850,000 distinct CDR3 sequences, almost 30% of them singletons. This chain uses TRBV12-3 or TRBV12-4 with TRBJ2-1; 12 bases agree with TRBD2. This TCR was recovered from a human donor in good health (CMV status not recorded). Some clones in this sample may be carry-over from other donors' samples. Sequencing used cultured CD8+ T cells from PBMCs, obtained from culture after CMV antigen stimulation. The CDR3: CASSLPKASGGVNEQFF. The CDR3 DNA reads as TGTGCCAGCAGTCTCCCAAAGGCTAGCGGGGGGGTCAATGAGCAGTTCTTC.